The sequence of this T cell receptor (beta chain) was determined in a study of beta chain features in type 1 diabetes. The germline V gene encodes CDR1 SGHTA and CDR2 FQGTGA. V was trimmed by 0 bases and J by 5 bases, leaving 5 bases between them. The CDR3 consists of 13 residues. Note on this clone: Its antigen is not identified.

Expressed TCRB transcripts were sequenced because the isolated RNA had all been reverse transcribed beforehand. Sequenced by immunoSEQ multiplex PCR; TCRdb stores in-frame clones only, minus some. The table shows 900,000 or so clones, with 17% occurring only once. Sorting with CD45RO/CCR7/CD25/CD127/CD95/CD27 yielded naive, central memory, regulatory and stem-like memory CD4+ cells. General study findings and limits: When Type 1 diabetes patients were examined, their TCRB CDR3s proved moderately but significantly shorter in all four CD4+ subsets. Here, the possible influence of HLA type (on TCRB rearrangement) remained unresolved. PCR may have favored shorter templates equally in patients and controls.

This clonotype originated in a woman between 18 and 30 years old in good health. The sequenced sample was naive CD4+ T cells from blood. The chain is built from TRBV7-3 and TRBJ2-1, with D hard to call. DNA for the CDR3: TGTGCCAGCAGCTTAACTAGAGACAATGAGCAGTTCTTC. Translated, it gives CASSLTRDNEQFF.